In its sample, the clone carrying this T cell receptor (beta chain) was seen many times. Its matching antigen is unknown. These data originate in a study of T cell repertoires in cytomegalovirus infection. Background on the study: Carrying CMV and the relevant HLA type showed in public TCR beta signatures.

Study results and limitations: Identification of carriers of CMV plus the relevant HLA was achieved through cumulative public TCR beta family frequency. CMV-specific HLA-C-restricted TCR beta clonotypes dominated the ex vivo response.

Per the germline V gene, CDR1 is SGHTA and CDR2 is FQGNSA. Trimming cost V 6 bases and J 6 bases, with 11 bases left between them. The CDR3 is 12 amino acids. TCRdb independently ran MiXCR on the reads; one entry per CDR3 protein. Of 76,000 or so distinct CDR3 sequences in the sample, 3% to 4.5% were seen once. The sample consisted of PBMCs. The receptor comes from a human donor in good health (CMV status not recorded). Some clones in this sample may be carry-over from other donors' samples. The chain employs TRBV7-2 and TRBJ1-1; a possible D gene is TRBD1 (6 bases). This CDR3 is CASRFRGSEAFF. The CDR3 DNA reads TGTGCCAGCAGATTCAGGGGTTCTGAAGCTTTCTTT.